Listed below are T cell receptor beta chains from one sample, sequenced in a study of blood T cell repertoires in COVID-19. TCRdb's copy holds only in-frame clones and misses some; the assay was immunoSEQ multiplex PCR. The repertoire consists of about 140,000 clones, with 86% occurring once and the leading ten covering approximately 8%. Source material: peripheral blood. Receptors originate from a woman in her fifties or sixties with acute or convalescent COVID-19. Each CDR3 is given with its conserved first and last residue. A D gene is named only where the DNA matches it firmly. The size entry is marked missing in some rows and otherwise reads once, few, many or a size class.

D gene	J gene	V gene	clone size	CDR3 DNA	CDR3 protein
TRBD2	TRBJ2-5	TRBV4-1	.	TGCGCCAGCAGCCAACTAGCGGGGGGACGGGAGACCCAGTACTTC	CASSQLAGGRETQYF
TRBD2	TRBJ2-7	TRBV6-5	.	TGTGCCAGCAGTTACTCGAAGGCGGGGGGGACCTACGAGCAGTACTTC	CASSYSKAGGTYEQYF
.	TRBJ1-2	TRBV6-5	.	TGTGCCAGCAGCCGGACAAGTAACTATGGCTACACCTTC	CASSRTSNYGYTF
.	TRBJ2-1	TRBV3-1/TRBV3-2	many	TGTGCCAGCAGCCAAGTGGCGGGGGAGCAGTTCTTC	CASSQVAGEQFF
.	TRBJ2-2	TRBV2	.	TGTGCCAGCAGTGGACTAGTTCCCGGGGAGCTGTTTTTT	CASSGLVPGELFF
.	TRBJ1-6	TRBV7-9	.	TGTGCCAGCAGCCCTATACGACAGAGAAATAATTCACCCCTCCACTTT	CASSPIRQRNNSPLHF
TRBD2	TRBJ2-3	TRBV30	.	TGTGCCTGTTCGTCAGGTGCTAGCGGGGGAACCACAGATACGCAGTATTTT	CACSSGASGGTTDTQYF
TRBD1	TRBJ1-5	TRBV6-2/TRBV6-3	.	TGTGCCAGCAGCGTCGGGACAGGTAATCAGCCCCAGCATTTT	CASSVGTGNQPQHF
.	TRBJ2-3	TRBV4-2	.	TGTGCCAGCAGCCAATTGAGGGGGGGGGAAGAAGATACGCAGTATTTT	CASSQLRGGEEDTQYF
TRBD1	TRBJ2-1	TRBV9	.	TGTGCCAGCAGCCCTTTGGCCAGGGACAGAAATGAGCAGTTCTTC	CASSPLARDRNEQFF
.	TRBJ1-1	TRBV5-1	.	TGCGCCAGCAGCCAACTACTGACAGGCACTGAAGCTTTCTTT	CASSQLLTGTEAFF
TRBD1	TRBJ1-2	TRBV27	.	TGTGCCAGCAGTGGGGGGACAGACCTTAACTATGGCTACACCTTC	CASSGGTDLNYGYTF
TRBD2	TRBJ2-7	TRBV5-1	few	TGCGCCAGCAGCCCGAGGGTTAGCGGGGGGACTACCTACGAGCAGTACTTC	CASSPRVSGGTTYEQYF
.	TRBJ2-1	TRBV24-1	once	TGTGCCACCAGTGACCCGGGACTTCCGAGCTCCTACAATGAGCAGTTCTTC	CATSDPGLPSSYNEQFF
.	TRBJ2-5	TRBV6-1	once	TGTGCCAGCAGTGAAGGTCAGGGTTCAGAGACCCAGTACTTC	CASSEGQGSETQYF
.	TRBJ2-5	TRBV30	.	TGTGCCTGGCCGTCAGGTTCTCAGAAGTTGGCCCACTACCAAGAGACCCAGTACTTC	CAWPSGSQKLAHYQETQYF
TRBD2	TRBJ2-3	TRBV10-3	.	TGTGCCATCAGTTCTTCCAGCCGGGGGGGCCCCGATACGCAGTATTTT	CAISSSSRGGPDTQYF
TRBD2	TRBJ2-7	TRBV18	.	TGTGCCAGCTCACTTACCAGTAGCGGGGGGCCCCACGAGCAGTACTTC	CASSLTSSGGPHEQYF
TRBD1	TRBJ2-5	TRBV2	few	TGTGCCAGCAGTGAATGGACAGGGAATGTAGAGACCCAGTACTTC	CASSEWTGNVETQYF
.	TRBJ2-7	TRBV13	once	TGTGCCAGCAGCCCCGGGGACGAGCAGTACTTC	CASSPGDEQYF
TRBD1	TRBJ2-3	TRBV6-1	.	TGTGCCAGCAGTGAAGTTGGACAGGGACAGACGCAGTATTTT	CASSEVGQGQTQYF
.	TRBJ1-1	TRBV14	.	TGTGCCAGCAGCCAAGCAGTCTTTATGAACACTGAAGCTTTCTTT	CASSQAVFMNTEAFF
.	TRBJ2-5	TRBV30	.	TGTGCCTGGGAATCTAGCGTTCAAGAGACCCAGTACTTC	CAWESSVQETQYF
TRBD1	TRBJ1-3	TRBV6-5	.	TGTGCCAGCAAGGGACAGCCCGGAAACACCATATATTTT	CASKGQPGNTIYF
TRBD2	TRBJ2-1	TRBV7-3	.	TGTGCCAGCAGCTTAAGAGGTAGCGGGCGCTCCTACAATGAGCAGTTCTTC	CASSLRGSGRSYNEQFF
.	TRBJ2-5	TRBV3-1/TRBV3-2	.	TGTGCCAGCAGCCAAGGGTACCGGGCGGGTGAAGAGACCCAGTACTTC	CASSQGYRAGEETQYF
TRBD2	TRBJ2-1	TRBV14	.	TGTGCCAGCAGCCAAGAGGCACTAGCGGGATCCCTTGAGCAGTTCTTC	CASSQEALAGSLEQFF
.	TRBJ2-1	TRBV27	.	TGTGCCAGCAGCCCTTTTGAAGGCCGATCCAGGGAGCAGTTCTTC	CASSPFEGRSREQFF